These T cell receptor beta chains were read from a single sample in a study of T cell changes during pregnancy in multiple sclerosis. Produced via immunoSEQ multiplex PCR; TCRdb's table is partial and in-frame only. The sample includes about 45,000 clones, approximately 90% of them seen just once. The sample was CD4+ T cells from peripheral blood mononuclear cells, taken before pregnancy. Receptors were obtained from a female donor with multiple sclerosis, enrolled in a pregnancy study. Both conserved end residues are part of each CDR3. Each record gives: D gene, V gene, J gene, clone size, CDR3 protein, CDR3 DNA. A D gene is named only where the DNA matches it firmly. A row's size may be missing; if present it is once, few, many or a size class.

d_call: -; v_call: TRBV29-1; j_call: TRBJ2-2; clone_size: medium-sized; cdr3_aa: CSVDRGYTGELFF; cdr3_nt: TGCAGCGTTGACAGGGGATACACCGGGGAGCTGTTTTTT
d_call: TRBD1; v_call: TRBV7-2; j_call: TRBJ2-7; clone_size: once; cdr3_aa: CASSPYGQGMGSYEQYF; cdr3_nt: TGTGCCAGCAGCCCCTACGGACAGGGAATGGGGAGCTACGAGCAGTACTTC
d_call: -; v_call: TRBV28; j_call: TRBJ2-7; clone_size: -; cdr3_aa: CASSLFRAYEQYF; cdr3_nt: TGTGCCAGCAGTTTGTTCAGGGCCTACGAGCAGTACTTC
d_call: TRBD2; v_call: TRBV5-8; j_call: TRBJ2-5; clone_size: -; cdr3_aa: CASSLASGSGTQYF; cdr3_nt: TGTGCCAGCAGCTTGGCTAGCGGGAGCGGGACCCAGTACTTC
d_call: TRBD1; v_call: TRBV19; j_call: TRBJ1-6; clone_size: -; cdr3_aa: CASRLRDRPLEPLHF; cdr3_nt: TGTGCCAGTAGACTCCGGGACAGGCCCTTGGAACCCCTCCACTTT
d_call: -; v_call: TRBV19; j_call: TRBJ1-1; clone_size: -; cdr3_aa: CASKVGQGLMNTEAFF; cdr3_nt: TGTGCCAGTAAGGTGGGGCAGGGCTTAATGAACACTGAAGCTTTCTTT
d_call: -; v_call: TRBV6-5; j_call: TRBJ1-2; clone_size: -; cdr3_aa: CASSFGKGAVTIF; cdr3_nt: -
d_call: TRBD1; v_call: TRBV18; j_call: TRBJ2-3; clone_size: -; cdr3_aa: CASHRGRSSDTQYF; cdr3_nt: TGTGCCAGTCACAGGGGCAGGTCTTCAGATACGCAGTATTTT
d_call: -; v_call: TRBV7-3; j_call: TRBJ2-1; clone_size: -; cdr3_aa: CASSFNGYDNEQFF; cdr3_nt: TGTGCCAGCAGCTTCAACGGGTACGACAATGAGCAGTTCTTC
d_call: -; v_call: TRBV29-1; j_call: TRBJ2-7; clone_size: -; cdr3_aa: CSVGAGKSYEQYF; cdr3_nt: TGCAGCGTTGGGGCAGGGAAGTCCTACGAGCAGTACTTC
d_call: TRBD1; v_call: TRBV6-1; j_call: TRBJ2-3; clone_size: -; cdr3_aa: CASKDRGYTDTQYF; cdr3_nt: TGTGCCAGCAAGGACAGGGGATATACAGATACGCAGTATTTT
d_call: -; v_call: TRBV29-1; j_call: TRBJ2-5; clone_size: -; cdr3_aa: CSVEVSGVGETQYF; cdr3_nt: TGCAGCGTTGAAGTCTCAGGGGTCGGCGAGACCCAGTACTTC
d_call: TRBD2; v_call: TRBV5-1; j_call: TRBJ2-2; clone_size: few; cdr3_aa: CASSLAPAGTRGTGELFF; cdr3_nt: TGCGCCAGCAGCTTGGCCCCCGCCGGGACTAGAGGCACCGGGGAGCTGTTTTTT
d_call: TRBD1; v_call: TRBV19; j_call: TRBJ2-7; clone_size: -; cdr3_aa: CASSAPPQTGGKYEQYF; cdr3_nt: TGTGCCAGTTCGGCGCCCCCCCAGACAGGGGGCAAGTACGAGCAGTACTTC
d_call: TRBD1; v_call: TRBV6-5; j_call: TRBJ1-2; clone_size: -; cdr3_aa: CASRPQGGSVGGYTF; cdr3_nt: TGTGCCAGCAGACCTCAAGGGGGCTCTGTGGGTGGCTACACCTTC
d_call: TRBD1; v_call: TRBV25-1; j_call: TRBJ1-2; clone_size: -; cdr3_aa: CASSEFGTGSRYTF; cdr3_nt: TGTGCCAGCAGTGAATTTGGGACAGGGTCTCGCTACACCTTC
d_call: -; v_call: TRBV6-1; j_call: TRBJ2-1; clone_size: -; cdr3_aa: CASNRADNEQFF; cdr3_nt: TGTGCCAGCAACAGGGCGGACAATGAGCAGTTCTTC
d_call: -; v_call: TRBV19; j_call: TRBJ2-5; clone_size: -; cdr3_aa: CASSPGGTAQETQYF; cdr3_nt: TGTGCCAGTAGTCCGGGGGGGACAGCGCAAGAGACCCAGTACTTC
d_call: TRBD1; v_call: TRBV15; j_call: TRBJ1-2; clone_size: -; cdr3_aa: CATSREIVWAGGNYGYTF; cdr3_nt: TGTGCCACCAGCAGAGAAATAGTTTGGGCAGGGGGAAACTATGGCTACACCTTC
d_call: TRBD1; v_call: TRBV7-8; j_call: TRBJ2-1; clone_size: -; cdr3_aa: CASSLAGTGLNEQFF; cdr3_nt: TGTGCCAGCAGCTTAGCTGGGACAGGGCTCAATGAGCAGTTCTTC
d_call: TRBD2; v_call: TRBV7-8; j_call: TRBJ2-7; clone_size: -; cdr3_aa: CASSSSTSGSPYEQYF; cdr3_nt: TGTGCCAGCAGCTCCTCGACTAGCGGGAGTCCCTACGAGCAGTACTTC
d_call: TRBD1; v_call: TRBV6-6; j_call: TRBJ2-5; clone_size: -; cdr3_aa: CASRRIRDRGETQYF; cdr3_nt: TGTGCCAGCAGGAGAATCCGGGACAGGGGAGAGACCCAGTACTTC
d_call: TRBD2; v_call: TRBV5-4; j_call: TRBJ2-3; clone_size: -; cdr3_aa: CASSLGVAGADTQYF; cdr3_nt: TGTGCCAGCAGCTTGGGGGTAGCGGGGGCGGATACGCAGTATTTT
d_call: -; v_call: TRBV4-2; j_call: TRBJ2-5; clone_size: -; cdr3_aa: CASSQDWSRGVGVAQYF; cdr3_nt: TGTGCCAGCAGCCAAGATTGGAGCAGGGGTGTCGGGGTGGCCCAGTACTTC
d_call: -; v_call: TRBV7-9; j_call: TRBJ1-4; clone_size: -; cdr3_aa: CASSFSRGASNEKLFF; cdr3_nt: TGTGCCAGCAGCTTCAGTCGGGGGGCTTCTAATGAAAAACTGTTTTTT
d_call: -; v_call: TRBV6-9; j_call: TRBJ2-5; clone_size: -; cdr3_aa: CASSSSGDYGSQYF; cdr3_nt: TGTGCCAGCAGTTCCTCAGGGGATTACGGCTCCCAGTACTTC
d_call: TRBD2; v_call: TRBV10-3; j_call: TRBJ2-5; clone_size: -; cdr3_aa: CAISESGGGQETQYF; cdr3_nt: TGTGCCATCAGTGAGTCCGGCGGGGGCCAAGAGACCCAGTACTTC
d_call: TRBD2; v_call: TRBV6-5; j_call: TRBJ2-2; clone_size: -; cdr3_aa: CASSYSPTSGNGELFF; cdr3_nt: TGTGCCAGCAGTTACAGCCCGACTAGCGGGAACGGGGAGCTGTTTTTT
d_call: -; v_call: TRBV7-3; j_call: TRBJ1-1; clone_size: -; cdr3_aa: CASSLKEWTPNTEAFF; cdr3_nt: TGTGCCAGCAGCTTGAAAGAGTGGACACCGAACACTGAAGCTTTCTTT
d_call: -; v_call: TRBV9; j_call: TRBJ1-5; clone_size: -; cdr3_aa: CASSFEGSPNQPQHF; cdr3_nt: TGTGCCAGCAGCTTCGAGGGTTCCCCTAATCAGCCCCAGCATTTT
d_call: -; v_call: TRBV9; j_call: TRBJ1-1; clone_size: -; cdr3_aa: CASSVAFGGVTEAFF; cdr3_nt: TGTGCCAGCAGCGTAGCCTTCGGGGGGGTCACTGAAGCTTTCTTT
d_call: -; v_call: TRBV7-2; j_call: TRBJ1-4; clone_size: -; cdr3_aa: CASSLRKGVTEKLFF; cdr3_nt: TGTGCCAGCAGCTTACGGAAAGGGGTAACTGAAAAACTGTTTTTT
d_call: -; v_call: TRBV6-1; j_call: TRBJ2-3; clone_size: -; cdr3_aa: CASNHPTDTQYF; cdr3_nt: TGTGCCAGCAATCATCCCACAGATACGCAGTATTTT
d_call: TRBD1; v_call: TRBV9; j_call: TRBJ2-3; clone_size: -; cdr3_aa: CASSRDRQGHPSSTDTQYF; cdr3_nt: TGTGCCAGCAGCCGCGACCGACAGGGCCACCCTTCTAGCACAGATACGCAGTATTTT
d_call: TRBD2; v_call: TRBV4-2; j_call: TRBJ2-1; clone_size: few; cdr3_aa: CASSQDRTSGYNEQFF; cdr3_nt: TGTGCCAGCAGCCAAGATAGGACTAGCGGTTACAATGAGCAGTTCTTC
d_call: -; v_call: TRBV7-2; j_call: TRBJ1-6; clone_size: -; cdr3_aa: CASSQGQGRVSPLHF; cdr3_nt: TGTGCCAGCAGCCAAGGGCAGGGAAGGGTCTCACCCCTCCACTTT
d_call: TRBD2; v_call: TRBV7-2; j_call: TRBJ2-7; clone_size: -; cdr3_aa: CASSASTGGEQYF; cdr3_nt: TGTGCCAGCAGCGCCAGCACGGGGGGCGAGCAGTACTTC
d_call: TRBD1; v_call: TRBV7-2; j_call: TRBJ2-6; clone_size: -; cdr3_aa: CASSLFTGGASGANVLTF; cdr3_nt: TGTGCCAGCAGCCTCTTTACAGGGGGCGCTTCGGGGGCCAACGTCCTGACTTTC
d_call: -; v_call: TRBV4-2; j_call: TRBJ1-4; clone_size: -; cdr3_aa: CASSQEENREKLFF; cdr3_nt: TGTGCCAGCAGCCAAGAGGAAAACAGGGAAAAACTGTTTTTT
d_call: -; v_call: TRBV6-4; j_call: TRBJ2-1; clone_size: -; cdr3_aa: CASSESLADEQFF; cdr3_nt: TGTGCCAGCAGTGAGAGCCTAGCAGATGAGCAGTTCTTC
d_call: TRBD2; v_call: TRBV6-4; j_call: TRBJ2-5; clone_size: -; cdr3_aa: CASSERLAEPQETQYF; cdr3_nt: TGTGCCAGCAGTGAACGACTAGCGGAGCCCCAAGAGACCCAGTACTTC
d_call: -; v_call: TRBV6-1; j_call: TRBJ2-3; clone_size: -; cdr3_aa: CASSEGTGTSSTDTQYF; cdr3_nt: TGTGCCAGCAGTGAGGGAACAGGGACATCTAGCACAGATACGCAGTATTTT
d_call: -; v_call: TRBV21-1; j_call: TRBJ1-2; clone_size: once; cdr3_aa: CASRVDRTYGYTF; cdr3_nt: TGTGCCAGCAGGGTGGACAGGACGTATGGCTACACCTTC
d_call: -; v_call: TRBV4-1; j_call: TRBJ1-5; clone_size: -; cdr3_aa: CASSQEGADQGRPQHF; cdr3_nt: TGCGCCAGCAGCCAAGAGGGGGCCGATCAAGGGAGGCCCCAGCATTTT
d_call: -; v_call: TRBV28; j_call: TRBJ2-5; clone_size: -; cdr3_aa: CASSRLGVQETQYF; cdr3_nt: TGTGCCAGCAGCCGGCTGGGCGTCCAAGAGACCCAGTACTTC
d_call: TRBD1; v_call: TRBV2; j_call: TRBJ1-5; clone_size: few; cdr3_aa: CAIKRQGDSNQPQHF; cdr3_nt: TGTGCCATAAAGAGACAGGGCGATAGCAATCAGCCCCAGCATTTT
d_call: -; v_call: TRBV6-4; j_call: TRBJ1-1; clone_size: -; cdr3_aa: CASSAGQATEAFF; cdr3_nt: TGTGCCAGCAGTGCCGGCCAAGCGACTGAAGCTTTCTTT
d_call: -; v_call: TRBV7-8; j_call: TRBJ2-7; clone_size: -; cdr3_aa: CASSLDQGSYEQYF; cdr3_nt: TGTGCCAGCAGCTTAGATCAGGGGAGCTACGAGCAGTACTTC
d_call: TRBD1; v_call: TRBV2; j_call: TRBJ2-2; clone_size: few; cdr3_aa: CASSGQGQGTGELFF; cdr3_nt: TGTGCCAGCAGTGGACAGGGCCAAGGCACCGGGGAGCTGTTTTTT
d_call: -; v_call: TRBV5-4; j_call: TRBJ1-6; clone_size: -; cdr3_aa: CASSLGAFGQDSPLHF; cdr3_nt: TGTGCCAGCAGCTTGGGGGCATTCGGTCAAGATTCACCCCTCCACTTT
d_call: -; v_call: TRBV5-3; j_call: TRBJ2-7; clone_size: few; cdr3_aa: CARSWAGTYEQYF; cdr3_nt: TGTGCCAGAAGCTGGGCAGGGACCTACGAGCAGTACTTC
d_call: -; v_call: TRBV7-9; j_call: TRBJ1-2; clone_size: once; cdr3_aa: CASSLAGVRTF; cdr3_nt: TGTGCCAGCAGCTTAGCAGGGGTGAGAACCTTC
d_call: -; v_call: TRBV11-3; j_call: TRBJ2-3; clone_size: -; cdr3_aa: CASSLSAGEGTQYF; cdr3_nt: TGTGCCAGCAGCTTATCGGCGGGCGAAGGTACGCAGTATTTT
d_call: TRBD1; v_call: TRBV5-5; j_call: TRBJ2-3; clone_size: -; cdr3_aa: CASSLDRGDTQYF; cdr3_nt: TGTGCCAGCAGCTTGGACAGGGGGGATACGCAGTATTTT
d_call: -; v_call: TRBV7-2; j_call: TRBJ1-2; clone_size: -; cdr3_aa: CASSLVEVDGYTF; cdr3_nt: TGTGCCAGCAGCTTAGTAGAAGTCGATGGCTACACCTTC
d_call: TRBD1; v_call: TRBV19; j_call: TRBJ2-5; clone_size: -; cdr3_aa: CASRGDSGETQYF; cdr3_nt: TGTGCCAGTAGGGGGGACAGTGGAGAGACCCAGTACTTC
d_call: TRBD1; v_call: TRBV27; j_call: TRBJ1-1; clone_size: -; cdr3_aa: CASSLSRAGGFDTEAFF; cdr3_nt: TGTGCCAGCAGTTTATCTCGCGCAGGGGGCTTTGACACTGAAGCTTTCTTT
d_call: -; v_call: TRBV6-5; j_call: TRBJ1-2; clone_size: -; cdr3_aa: CASRLSPANYGYTF; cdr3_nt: TGTGCCAGCAGACTAAGCCCGGCTAACTATGGCTACACCTTC
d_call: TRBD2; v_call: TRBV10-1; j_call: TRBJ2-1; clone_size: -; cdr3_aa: CASSENPSGGAVEFSEQFF; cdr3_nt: TGCGCCAGCAGTGAGAACCCTAGCGGGGGGGCCGTGGAATTCAGTGAGCAGTTCTTC